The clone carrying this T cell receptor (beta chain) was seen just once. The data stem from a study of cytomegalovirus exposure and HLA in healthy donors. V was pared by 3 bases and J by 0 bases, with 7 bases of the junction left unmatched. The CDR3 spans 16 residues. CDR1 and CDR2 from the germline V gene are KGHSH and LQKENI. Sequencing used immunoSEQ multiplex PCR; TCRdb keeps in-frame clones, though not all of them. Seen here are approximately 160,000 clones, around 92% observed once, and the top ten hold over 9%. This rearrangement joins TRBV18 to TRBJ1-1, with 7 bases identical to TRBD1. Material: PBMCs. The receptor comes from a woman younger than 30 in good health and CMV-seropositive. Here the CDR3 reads CASSPGQIRLNTEAFF. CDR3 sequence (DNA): TGTGCCAGCTCACCGGGACAGATAAGATTGAACACTGAAGCTTTCTTT.